Below, 12 T cell receptor beta chains from the same sample are listed, as sequenced in a study of neoadjuvant anti-PD-1 for oral cavity cancer. Clones were read by immunoSEQ multiplex PCR, and TCRdb kept only the in-frame ones, dropping some. The sample shows about 9,200 clones, 60% to 65% of them seen only once. Time point noted: after neoadjuvant nivolumab, at surgical resection. This specimen consisted of tumor tissue, obtained after nivolumab (anti-PD-1) treatment. The source of these receptors is a person aged 40-85 years with oral cavity squamous cell carcinoma.

The chain uses TRBV18 and TRBJ1-3; D is unclear. The length of the CDR3 is 17 residues. Germline CDR1 is KGHSH and CDR2 is LQKENI. Deletions cut 2 bases from V and 3 bases from J, with 17 bases between. The CDR3 DNA is TGTGCCAGCTCACCAATCATTTCCGACGCACGTGGAAACACCATATATTTT. Protein sequence: CASSPIISDARGNTIYF.

This clone turned up a few times. The rearrangement joins TRBV4-2 to TRBJ1-2, with TRBD1 as a possible D gene (6 bases). This CDR3 is 13 amino acids long. The V end lost 3 bases, the J end lost 8 bases, and 13 bases lay between the germline ends. Germline-derived CDR1 and CDR2 are LGHNA and YNFKEQ. The CDR3: CASSQRQAGGYTF. The CDR3 DNA follows: TGTGCCAGCAGCCAGAGACAGGCGGGGGGCTACACCTTC.

V is TRBV30 and J is TRBJ1-1; D uncertain. Trimming pared 0 bases from V and 5 bases from J, leaving 10 bases between. The germline V gene encodes CDR1 GTSNPN and CDR2 SVGIG (reference sequence). The length of the CDR3 is 13 residues. This CDR3 reads CAWSVAGYTEAFF. The CDR3 DNA sequence: TGTGCCTGGAGTGTTGCGGGGTATACTGAAGCTTTCTTT.

The V gene is TRBV2, the J gene TRBJ1-3, with unresolved D. Germline lookup yields CDR1 SNHLY and CDR2 FYNNEI. The length of the CDR3 is 13 residues. The ends were cut back, 7 bases at V and 0 bases at J, with 7 bases in the middle. CDR3 in DNA: TGTGCCAGCACGCGCTTCTCTGGAAACACCATATATTTT. Encoded protein: CASTRFSGNTIYF.

This chain connects TRBV6-5 to TRBJ2-3, with 7 bases lining up with TRBD2. Germline CDR1 and CDR2: MNHEY and SVGAGI. J lost 0 bases, V lost 5 bases, and 5 bases had no gene match. CDR3 size: 15 residues. The CDR3 region has the DNA TGTGCCAGCAGTCGAGCGGGGTCTAGCACAGATACGCAGTATTTT. Translation gives CASSRAGSSTDTQYF.

The chain joins TRBV6-5 to TRBJ2-7; 13 positions agree with TRBD2. Germline lookup yields CDR1 MNHEY and CDR2 SVGAGI. The CDR3 length is 16 residues. Losses at the gene ends were 4 bases for V and 4 bases for J; bases not matched to a gene: 7. The CDR3 region has the DNA TGTGCCAGCAGTTCCCGGACTAGCGGGAGTAAGTACGAGCAGTACTTC. Protein product: CASSSRTSGSKYEQYF.

Only one count was recorded for this clone. The chain joins TRBV27 to TRBJ1-3; TRBD1 aligns across 8 bases. The V segment lost 4 bases and the J segment 3 bases; nucleotides outside the gene matches: 8. The germline V gene encodes CDR1 MNHEY and CDR2 SMNVEV (reference sequence). The CDR3 length is 16 residues. The CDR3 region has the DNA TGTGCCAGCAGTTCAACCGGGACAGGTCATGGAAACACCATATATTTT. Its translation is CASSSTGTGHGNTIYF.

This clone was observed a few times. This sequence joins TRBV15 and TRBJ2-6; D is unclear. Trimming shortened V by 2 bases and J by 0 bases, and 8 bases separated the two germline ends. The germline V gene encodes CDR1 LNHNV and CDR2 YYDKDF (reference sequence). This CDR3 is 16 amino acids long. CDR3 DNA: TGTGCCACCAGCAGATTCCAGGCCTCTGGGGCCAACGTCCTGACTTTC. Protein product: CATSRFQASGANVLTF.

The chain combines TRBV6-8 with TRBJ2-7, with D unresolved. This CDR3 spans 12 amino acids. Germline V gene data show CDR1 as MNHGY and CDR2 as SAAAGT. V lost 3 bases and J lost 3, with 6 bases in between. The CDR3 is CASSYDNYEQYF. The CDR3 DNA follows: TGTGCCAGCAGTTATGACAACTACGAGCAGTACTTC.

This clone was seen only a few times. The rearrangement uses TRBV25-1 and TRBJ1-2; TRBD1 aligns across 9 bases. The junction had 3 bases not matched to a gene; V was cut back by 3 bases and J by 4 bases. CDR3 length: 14 residues. CDR1 is MGHDK and CDR2 is SYGVNS in the germline V gene. This CDR3 is CASSEAGQGYGYTF. The CDR3 DNA reads as TGTGCCAGCAGTGAGGCGGGACAGGGCTATGGCTACACCTTC.

This chain links TRBV10-3 with TRBJ2-1; D is possibly TRBD2 (5 bases). The CDR3 is 14 amino acids. Germline CDR1 is ENHRY and CDR2 is SYGVKD. The ends were cut back, 3 bases at V and 8 bases at J, with 14 bases in the middle. CDR3 sequence reads: CAISEGGPGDEQFF. The CDR3 bases are TGTGCCATCAGTGAAGGTGGTCCCGGGGATGAGCAGTTCTTC.

This chain joins TRBV5-1 and TRBJ2-2, with D tentatively TRBD2 (5 bases). V lost 2 bases to trimming and J lost 1 base, with 9 bases between them. The length of the CDR3 is 15 residues. CDR1 is SGHRS and CDR2 is YFSETQ in the germline V gene. CDR3 sequence (DNA): TGCGCCAGCAGCTTCTCGGGAATGAACACCGGGGAGCTGTTTTTT. Protein: CASSFSGMNTGELFF.